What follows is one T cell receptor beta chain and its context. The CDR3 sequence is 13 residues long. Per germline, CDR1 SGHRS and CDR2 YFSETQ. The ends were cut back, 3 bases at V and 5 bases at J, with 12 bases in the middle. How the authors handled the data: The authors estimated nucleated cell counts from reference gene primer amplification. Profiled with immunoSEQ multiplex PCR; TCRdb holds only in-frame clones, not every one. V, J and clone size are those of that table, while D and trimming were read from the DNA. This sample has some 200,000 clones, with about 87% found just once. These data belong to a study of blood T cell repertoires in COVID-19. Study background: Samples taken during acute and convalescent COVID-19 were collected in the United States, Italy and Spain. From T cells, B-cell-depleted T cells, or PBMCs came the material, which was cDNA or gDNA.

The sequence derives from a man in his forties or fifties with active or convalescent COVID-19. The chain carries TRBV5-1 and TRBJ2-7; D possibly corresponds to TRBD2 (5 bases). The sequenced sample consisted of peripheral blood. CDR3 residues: CASSWPVRDEQYF. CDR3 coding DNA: TGCGCCAGCAGCTGGCCAGTGAGGGACGAGCAGTACTTC. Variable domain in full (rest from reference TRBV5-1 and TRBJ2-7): KAGVTQTPRYLIKTRGQQVTLSCSPISGHRSVSWYQQTPGQGLQFLFEYFSETQRNKGNFPGRFSGRQFSNSRSEMNVSTLELGDSALYLCASSWPVRDEQYFGPGTRLTVT.